A single sample gave rise to the 20 T cell receptor beta chains below, sequenced in a study of T cells in Graves' hyperthyroidism and ophthalmopathy (dated by TCRdb to about 2019). Library preparation employed multiplex PCR. The sample was run on an Illumina HiSeq 2000. TCR beta CDR3 regions were amplified from RNA transcripts. For the first round of RT-PCR on the TCR CDR3, the HTBI primer set was used together with the Qiagen OneStep RT-PCR kit. TCRdb trimmed the raw reads at Q25, called clones with MiXCR and kept productive beta chains. Rows are unified per CDR3 protein, each entry keeping the most common DNA and genes. The sample table holds roughly 200,000 distinct CDR3 sequences, of which approximately 20% were seen once. Of the sample, just under 45% is held by the ten largest clones. Sequenced sample: blood. These receptors were obtained from a man aged 40-49 years with Graves' hyperthyroidism.

About this clonotype itself: A read error may be the cause here, since a much bigger clone is one base away. The chain has TRBV5-1 and TRBJ1-6; D not certain. The CDR3 contains 14 residues. CDR1 and CDR2 (germline): SGHRS, YFSETQ. The CDR3 DNA reads as TGCGCCAGCAGCACGAGCTCCTATAATTCACCCCCCCACTTT. This codes for CASSTSSYNSPPHF. The full variable domain, in which reference TRBV5-1 and TRBJ1-6 provide the parts outside the CDR3, is KAGVTQTPRYLIKTRGQQVTLSCSPISGHRSVSWYQQTPGQGLQFLFEYFSETQRNKGNFPGRFSGRQFSNSRSEMNVSTLELGDSALYLCASSTSSYNSPPHFGNGTRLTVT.

This clonotype was counted at least ten times. This chain links TRBV7-2 with TRBJ2-7, with 8 bases lining up with TRBD1. From germline, CDR1 is SGHTA and CDR2 FQGNSA. This CDR3 is 15 amino acids long. After removal of 4 bases from V and 5 bases from J, the junction contained 10 bases not matched to a gene. The CDR3 spells CASSSPARGRNEQYF. The CDR3, as DNA: TGTGCCAGCAGCTCACCAGCCAGGGGGCGCAACGAGCAGTACTTC.

This clonotype has ten or more counts. The chain carries TRBV30 and TRBJ1-1, with 11 bases identical to TRBD1. The CDR3 has 14 amino acids. Germline CDR1 and CDR2: GTSNPN and SVGIG (reference sequence). J gave up 1 base and V 3 bases, and 1 base lay outside the gene matches. The CDR3: CAWRDRGPNTEAFF. DNA for the CDR3: TGTGCCTGGAGGGACAGGGGGCCGAACACTGAAGCTTTCTTT.

This clonotype was observed many times. V gene TRBV19 combines with J gene TRBJ1-1; D is possibly TRBD1 (6 bases). V lost 4 bases to trimming and J lost 3 bases, with 15 bases between them. The length of the CDR3 is 15 residues. Germline V lookup: CDR1 LNHDA, CDR2 SQIVND (reference sequence). The CDR3 loop is CASSTAGRGYTEAFF. The CDR3 nucleotides are TGTGCCAGTAGTACGGCAGGAAGGGGGTACACTGAAGCTTTCTTT.

This chain uses TRBV20-1 with TRBJ2-7; 14 bases align to TRBD2. The CDR3 contains 15 residues. Trimming took 0 bases from V and 4 from J; bases not matched to a gene: 2. The germline V gene encodes CDR1 DFQATT and CDR2 SNEGSKA (reference sequence). CDR3 region: CSARDGTSGRYEQYF. The DNA for the CDR3 is TGCAGTGCTAGAGACGGGACTAGCGGGAGATACGAGCAGTACTTC.

This clonotype has a count of ten or more. This sequence joins TRBV7-2 and TRBJ2-3; 8 bases map to TRBD2. The germline V gene has CDR1 SGHTA and CDR2 FQGNSA. V shed 5 bases and J 2 bases; nucleotides not matched to a gene: 3. The CDR3 is 14 residues long. CDR3 DNA sequence: TGTGCCAGCAGCCGGGGGGGCGTCACAGATACGCAGTATTTT. It is translated as CASSRGGVTDTQYF.

This clonotype was detected ten times or more. The CDR3 reads CAISERDRGFGNEQFF. The CDR3 DNA reads as TGTGCCATCAGTGAGCGGGACAGGGGATTTGGCAATGAGCAGTTCTTC. The chain joins TRBV10-3 to TRBJ2-1; 10 nucleotides align to TRBD1. The germline V gene encodes CDR1 ENHRY and CDR2 SYGVKD. V was pared by 2 bases and J by 6 bases, with 7 bases of the junction left unmatched. The CDR3 sequence is 16 residues long.

This clonotype was recorded at least ten times. The chain links TRBV7-9 to TRBJ2-2; D gene ambiguous. There are 13 residues in the CDR3. V shed 3 bases and J shed 6 bases, with 8 bases lying between them. Per the germline V gene, CDR1 is SEHNR and CDR2 is FQNEAQ (reference sequence). For the CDR3, the DNA is TGTGCCAGCAGCTTGGTGGGTCCCGGGGAGCTGTTTTTT. It encodes CASSLVGPGELFF.

This clonotype came up many times. This chain links TRBV20-1 with TRBJ2-5; D gene ambiguous. This CDR3 contains 14 residues. Trimming cost V 5 bases and J 1 base, with 14 bases left between them. CDR1 and CDR2 from the germline V gene are DFQATT and SNEGSKA (reference sequence). CDR3 DNA: TGCAGTGCTCCCGAGTACAGCTTCCAAGAGACCCAGTACTTC. Translating gives CSAPEYSFQETQYF.

There are a few counts of this clonotype. Written as DNA, the CDR3 is TGCGCCAGCAGCCAAGCGCCAGGAACCTCTGGAAACACCATATATTTT. Its translation is CASSQAPGTSGNTIYF. V gene TRBV4-3 combines with J gene TRBJ1-3; D ambiguous. Per germline, CDR1 LGHNA and CDR2 YSLEER. This CDR3 is built from 16 residues. Trimming removed 1 base from V and 0 bases from J, with 10 bases in between.

The rearrangement links TRBV3-1 to TRBJ1-6; 11 nucleotides agree with TRBD1. The V segment lost 7 bases and the J segment 0 bases; nucleotides outside the gene matches: 8. Germline V gene data show CDR1 as LGHDT and CDR2 as YNNKEL (reference sequence). The CDR3 loop spans 18 amino acids. The CDR3 reads CASISSGTGGSYNSPLHF. DNA for the CDR3: TGTGCCAGCATATCTTCCGGGACAGGGGGCTCCTATAATTCACCCCTCCACTTT.

The sample holds many counts of this clonotype. The chain uses TRBV27 and TRBJ2-2, with no clear D. Germline CDR1 is MNHEY and CDR2 is SMNVEV (reference sequence). The ends were cut back, 4 bases at V and 2 bases at J, with 5 bases in the middle. This CDR3 has 13 residues. In DNA, the CDR3 is TGTGCCAGCAGTTCCGGAAACACCGGGGAGCTGTTTTTT. Its protein is CASSSGNTGELFF.

This clonotype has ten or more counts. The V and J genes are TRBV24-1 and TRBJ2-3; TRBD1 matches at 9 bases. Germline CDR1 and CDR2: KGHDR and SFDVKD. This CDR3 region has 16 residues. J gave up 5 bases and V 0 bases, and 5 bases lay outside the gene matches. CDR3 coding DNA: TGTGCCACCAGTGATTTGAACAGGGGGCATCGAGATACGCAGTATTTT. It encodes CATSDLNRGHRDTQYF.

This clonotype was found many times. The chain employs TRBV7-2 and TRBJ1-5; D unclear. Germline-derived CDR1 and CDR2 are SGHTA and FQGNSA. V was trimmed by 4 bases and J by 3 bases, leaving 7 bases between them. This CDR3 comprises 13 residues. CDR3 coding DNA: TGTGCCAGCAGCTCTCACGTCAATCAGCCCCAGCATTTT. Amino acid sequence: CASSSHVNQPQHF.

V gene TRBV30 combines with J gene TRBJ1-2, with TRBD1 as a possible D gene (5 bases). This CDR3 contains 15 residues. The ends were cut back, 1 base at V and 4 bases at J, with 16 bases in the middle. Germline assignment: CDR1 GTSNPN and CDR2 SVGIG (reference sequence). CDR3 in amino acids: CAWSAPGGRFYGYTF. The CDR3, as DNA: TGTGCCTGGAGTGCCCCGGGGGGACGATTCTATGGCTACACCTTC.

CDR3 sequence: CASSLTFREGYTF. The CDR3 DNA reads TGTGCCAGCAGCTTAACGTTCAGGGAAGGCTACACCTTC. This chain uses TRBV7-3 with TRBJ1-2; the D gene is possibly TRBD1 (5 bases). V gave up 0 bases and J gave up 8 bases, with 10 bases separating them. The CDR3 contains 13 residues. Germline values: CDR1 SGHTA, CDR2 FQGTGA.

As to this clonotype: At one boundary the junction diverges from the germline segment, which might be a read error. The chain links TRBV6-2 or TRBV6-3 to TRBJ2-3; D remains unclear. This CDR3 has 16 amino acids. Looked up from germline, CDR1 is MNHEY and CDR2 is SVGEGT. As DNA, the CDR3 is TGTGCCATCAGTGACCCCGGATATGCGGTCACAGATACGCAGTATTTT. The encoded protein is CAISDPGYAVTDTQYF.

This clonotype was seen repeatedly, ten times or more. The V and J genes are TRBV5-6 and TRBJ1-2; D is possibly TRBD1 (5 bases). The CDR3 contains 14 residues. Trimming stripped 2 bases from V and 2 bases from J, with 10 bases between. Germline V gene data show CDR1 as SGHDT and CDR2 as YYEEEE. Written as DNA, the CDR3 is TGTGCCAGCAGCTTCGGGACTGAAAACTATGGCTACACCTTC. Amino acid sequence: CASSFGTENYGYTF.

The chain joins TRBV6-1 to TRBJ2-5, with unresolved D. The CDR3 extends over 13 amino acids. V dropped 5 bases and J dropped 2 bases, with 9 bases sitting between them. CDR1 and CDR2 (germline): MNHNS, SASEGT. As DNA, the CDR3 is TGTGCCAGCAGTTTAAGGCAGCAAGAGACCCAGTACTTC. Its translation: CASSLRQQETQYF.

This clonotype was seen a handful of times. The rearrangement links TRBV24-1 to TRBJ2-2; 9 bases line up with TRBD1. V lost 4 bases, J lost 3 bases, and 5 bases stayed unmatched. Germline V CDR1 and CDR2: KGHDR, SFDVKD. The CDR3 spans 16 residues. CDR3 nucleotides: TGTGCCACCAGTGACAGTAGACAGGGGGACACCGGGGAGCTGTTTTTT. Translated, it gives CATSDSRQGDTGELFF.